The rows below give T cell receptor beta chains drawn from one sample of a study of cytomegalovirus exposure and HLA in healthy donors. Measured with immunoSEQ multiplex PCR; TCRdb has only the in-frame clones, and not every one. The sample shows approximately 92,000 clones, about three quarters of them seen only once. Sequencing was performed on PBMCs. All receptors derive from a man in his 60s in good health and CMV-seronegative. Both conserved end residues are part of each CDR3. Each record gives: clone size, J gene, V gene, D gene, CDR3 length, CDR3 DNA, CDR3 protein. A D gene is named only where the DNA matches it firmly. Some rows mark clone size as missing; the rest say once, few, many or name a class of expanded clone.

abundance: NA; j_gene: TRBJ2-2; v_gene: TRBV2; d_gene: TRBD1; len: 15; CDR3nt: TGTGCCAGCACTAGACAGGGGGCTAGCACCGGGGAGCTGTTTTTT; CDR3aa: CASTRQGASTGELFF
abundance: NA; j_gene: TRBJ2-7; v_gene: TRBV19; d_gene: TRBD2; len: 15; CDR3nt: TGTGCCAGTAGCGATCTAGCGGGGCGTTCCTACGAGCAGTACTTC; CDR3aa: CASSDLAGRSYEQYF
abundance: once; j_gene: TRBJ2-5; v_gene: TRBV15; d_gene: TRBD2; len: 13; CDR3nt: TGTGCCACCAGCACTAGCGGGCAAGAGACCCAGTACTTC; CDR3aa: CATSTSGQETQYF
abundance: few; j_gene: TRBJ1-4; v_gene: TRBV6-5; d_gene: TRBD1; len: 14; CDR3nt: TGTGCCAGCAGAACAGGGGGCGAGAATGAAAAACTGTTTTTT; CDR3aa: CASRTGGENEKLFF
abundance: NA; j_gene: TRBJ1-4; v_gene: TRBV9; d_gene: TRBD1; len: 14; CDR3nt: TGTGCCAGCAGCCCCGGACAGGGAAATGAAAAACTGTTTTTT; CDR3aa: CASSPGQGNEKLFF
abundance: few; j_gene: TRBJ1-4; v_gene: TRBV19; d_gene: TRBD1; len: 14; CDR3nt: TGTGCCAGTAGAGACAGTATTAACAGGGGTGGGCTGTTTTTT; CDR3aa: CASRDSINRGGLFF
abundance: NA; j_gene: TRBJ1-5; v_gene: TRBV19; d_gene: NA; len: 12; CDR3nt: TGTGCCAGTAGTCCCCCGGGTCGGCCCCAGCATTTT; CDR3aa: CASSPPGRPQHF
abundance: NA; j_gene: TRBJ2-2; v_gene: TRBV4-3; d_gene: NA; len: 13; CDR3nt: TGCGCCAGCAGCTACAGGGTTTCCGGGGAGCTGTTTTTT; CDR3aa: CASSYRVSGELFF
abundance: few; j_gene: TRBJ1-2; v_gene: TRBV6-1; d_gene: TRBD1; len: 14; CDR3nt: TGTGCCAGCAGTGAGACAGGGGAATACGGGGGCTACACCTTC; CDR3aa: CASSETGEYGGYTF
abundance: NA; j_gene: TRBJ1-5; v_gene: TRBV23-1; d_gene: NA; len: 16; CDR3nt: TGCGCCAGCAGTCAATCGACAAACAGGGCGCTTCAGCCCCAGCATTTT; CDR3aa: CASSQSTNRALQPQHF
abundance: NA; j_gene: TRBJ2-7; v_gene: TRBV11-3; d_gene: NA; len: 12; CDR3nt: TGTGCCAGCAGCCGCGGACAGTACGAGCAGTACTTC; CDR3aa: CASSRGQYEQYF
abundance: NA; j_gene: TRBJ2-1; v_gene: TRBV27; d_gene: NA; len: 14; CDR3nt: TGTGCCAGCAGGCGGTACCCCCGGTTTAATGAGCAGTTCTTC; CDR3aa: CASRRYPRFNEQFF
abundance: few; j_gene: TRBJ2-7; v_gene: TRBV19; d_gene: TRBD1; len: 17; CDR3nt: TGTGCCAGTAGTGAAAAAGGACAGGGGGCCTTCCACGGCGAGCAGTACTTC; CDR3aa: CASSEKGQGAFHGEQYF
abundance: few; j_gene: TRBJ2-5; v_gene: TRBV19; d_gene: TRBD2; len: 16; CDR3nt: TGTGCCAGTAGTATGAGACTAGCGGGAGCCCAAGAGACCCAGTACTTC; CDR3aa: CASSMRLAGAQETQYF
abundance: NA; j_gene: TRBJ2-7; v_gene: TRBV27; d_gene: NA; len: 15; CDR3nt: TGTGCCAGCAGTTTTAGGGCGGGAACCACCTACGAGCAGTACTTC; CDR3aa: CASSFRAGTTYEQYF
abundance: NA; j_gene: TRBJ2-2; v_gene: TRBV19; d_gene: NA; len: 14; CDR3nt: TGTGCCAGTAGTATAGCGGTTGGTACCGGGGAGCTGTTTTTT; CDR3aa: CASSIAVGTGELFF
abundance: NA; j_gene: TRBJ2-7; v_gene: TRBV2; d_gene: NA; len: 15; CDR3nt: TGTGCCAGCAGAGAAGACAGACTATTATCCTACGAGCAGTACTTC; CDR3aa: CASREDRLLSYEQYF
abundance: NA; j_gene: TRBJ2-7; v_gene: TRBV6-5; d_gene: NA; len: 13; CDR3nt: TGTGCCAGCAGTCCGACAGGACCCTACGAGCAGTACTTC; CDR3aa: CASSPTGPYEQYF
abundance: few; j_gene: TRBJ1-1; v_gene: TRBV29-1; d_gene: NA; len: 14; CDR3nt: TGCAGCGTTGTGACGACAGCAGTGAACACTGAAGCTTTCTTT; CDR3aa: CSVVTTAVNTEAFF
abundance: NA; j_gene: TRBJ1-4; v_gene: TRBV5-1; d_gene: NA; len: 15; CDR3nt: TGCGCCAGCAGCTACCTGCAGGGATCCGATGAAAAACTGTTTTTT; CDR3aa: CASSYLQGSDEKLFF
abundance: NA; j_gene: TRBJ2-5; v_gene: TRBV6-5; d_gene: NA; len: 14; CDR3nt: TGTGCCAGCAGGCGGGCTTGGGGCCAAGAGACCCAGTACTTC; CDR3aa: CASRRAWGQETQYF
abundance: few; j_gene: TRBJ1-2; v_gene: TRBV30; d_gene: NA; len: 11; CDR3nt: TGTGCCTGGAGTTCAACTATTGGCTACACCTTC; CDR3aa: CAWSSTIGYTF
abundance: NA; j_gene: TRBJ2-5; v_gene: TRBV2; d_gene: NA; len: 15; CDR3nt: TGTGCCAGCAGTGAGGGGCAGGGGCCCCCAGAGACCCAGTACTTC; CDR3aa: CASSEGQGPPETQYF
abundance: NA; j_gene: TRBJ1-6; v_gene: TRBV6-5; d_gene: NA; len: 14; CDR3nt: TGTGCCAGCAAGGCGACAGGATATAATTCACCCCTCCACTTT; CDR3aa: CASKATGYNSPLHF
abundance: NA; j_gene: TRBJ2-1; v_gene: TRBV7-9; d_gene: NA; len: 12; CDR3nt: TGTGCCAGCACCTCGACCGGGTTTGAGCAGTTCTTC; CDR3aa: CASTSTGFEQFF
abundance: NA; j_gene: TRBJ2-7; v_gene: TRBV6-5; d_gene: TRBD2; len: 15; CDR3nt: TGTGCCAGCAAGCCGCCGCTAGCGGGAGCTTACGAGCAGTACTTC; CDR3aa: CASKPPLAGAYEQYF
abundance: NA; j_gene: TRBJ2-3; v_gene: TRBV7-6; d_gene: TRBD2; len: 16; CDR3nt: TGTGCCAGCAGCTATACCTCGGGGGGGGGCACAGATACGCAGTATTTT; CDR3aa: CASSYTSGGGTDTQYF
abundance: NA; j_gene: TRBJ2-5; v_gene: TRBV29-1; d_gene: TRBD1; len: 15; CDR3nt: TGCAGCGTTCCCCGCACAGGGGGCACGCAAGAGACCCAGTACTTC; CDR3aa: CSVPRTGGTQETQYF
abundance: NA; j_gene: TRBJ2-1; v_gene: TRBV5-1; d_gene: TRBD1; len: 16; CDR3nt: TGCGCCAGCAGCTTGGTTGGGGGACAGGGTTACAATGAGCAGTTCTTC; CDR3aa: CASSLVGGQGYNEQFF
abundance: NA; j_gene: TRBJ1-5; v_gene: TRBV6-1; d_gene: NA; len: 15; CDR3nt: TGTGCCAGCAGTTTCGGACAAGGAGGCAATCAGCCCCAGCATTTT; CDR3aa: CASSFGQGGNQPQHF
abundance: few; j_gene: TRBJ2-3; v_gene: TRBV19; d_gene: NA; len: 14; CDR3nt: TGTGCCAGTAGTATGTTAGCGAGCACAGATACGCAGTATTTT; CDR3aa: CASSMLASTDTQYF
abundance: NA; j_gene: TRBJ1-2; v_gene: TRBV7-9; d_gene: NA; len: 14; CDR3nt: TGTGCCAGCAGCTTAACGGGAGCTAACTATGGCTACACCTTC; CDR3aa: CASSLTGANYGYTF
abundance: few; j_gene: TRBJ2-7; v_gene: TRBV12-2; d_gene: NA; len: 16; CDR3nt: TGTGCAAGTCACCTCCACCCCGGGACAGTGCACTACGAGCAGTACTTC; CDR3aa: CASHLHPGTVHYEQYF
abundance: NA; j_gene: TRBJ2-6; v_gene: TRBV10-2; d_gene: TRBD2; len: 17; CDR3nt: TGCGCCAGCAGTGATGGCGGGGACTACTCTGGGGCCAACGTCCTGACTTTC; CDR3aa: CASSDGGDYSGANVLTF
abundance: NA; j_gene: TRBJ2-7; v_gene: TRBV28; d_gene: TRBD1; len: 15; CDR3nt: TGTGCCAGCTACAGTCAGACAGGGGGCCCCTACGAGCAGTACTTC; CDR3aa: CASYSQTGGPYEQYF
abundance: NA; j_gene: TRBJ2-2; v_gene: TRBV28; d_gene: NA; len: 16; CDR3nt: TGTGCCAGCAGTCTATCCCCTAGCGCGAACACCGGGGAGCTGTTTTTT; CDR3aa: CASSLSPSANTGELFF
abundance: NA; j_gene: TRBJ2-1; v_gene: TRBV28; d_gene: NA; len: 13; CDR3nt: TGTGCCAGCAGTTTTTCGGGGAACAATGAGCAGTTCTTC; CDR3aa: CASSFSGNNEQFF
abundance: once; j_gene: TRBJ2-7; v_gene: TRBV6-1; d_gene: TRBD2; len: 15; CDR3nt: TGTGCCAGCAGTACGGAGGCGGGGGGGGGCCACGAGCAGTACTTC; CDR3aa: CASSTEAGGGHEQYF
abundance: NA; j_gene: TRBJ2-3; v_gene: TRBV9; d_gene: TRBD1; len: 15; CDR3nt: TGTGCCAGCAGCGTAGTCGGGACAGGATCAGATACGCAGTATTTT; CDR3aa: CASSVVGTGSDTQYF
abundance: NA; j_gene: TRBJ1-2; v_gene: TRBV9; d_gene: NA; len: 14; CDR3nt: TGTGCCAGCAGCGTTGGTGTAAAGGCAGGTGGCTACACCTTC; CDR3aa: CASSVGVKAGGYTF
abundance: NA; j_gene: TRBJ1-4; v_gene: TRBV20-1; d_gene: NA; len: 11; CDR3nt: TGCAGTGCTGTACAGAATGAAAAACTGTTTTTT; CDR3aa: CSAVQNEKLFF
abundance: NA; j_gene: TRBJ1-2; v_gene: TRBV21-1; d_gene: NA; len: 15; CDR3nt: TGTGCCAGCAGCAAATGGGACACACTGCACTATGGCTACACCTTC; CDR3aa: CASSKWDTLHYGYTF
abundance: NA; j_gene: TRBJ2-7; v_gene: TRBV9; d_gene: TRBD1; len: 14; CDR3nt: TGTGCCAGCAGCGTAGACAGGGGAACCTACGAGCAGTACTTC; CDR3aa: CASSVDRGTYEQYF
abundance: NA; j_gene: TRBJ2-7; v_gene: TRBV5-6; d_gene: NA; len: 15; CDR3nt: TGTGCCAGCAGCGGAAATGGGGGCTGGTATAGCGAGCAGTACTTC; CDR3aa: CASSGNGGWYSEQYF
abundance: few; j_gene: TRBJ2-1; v_gene: TRBV15; d_gene: TRBD1; len: 16; CDR3nt: TGTGCCACCAGCAGATCGACTGGGACAGCGAACAATGAGCAGTTCTTC; CDR3aa: CATSRSTGTANNEQFF
abundance: once; j_gene: TRBJ1-6; v_gene: TRBV6-5; d_gene: TRBD1; len: 14; CDR3nt: TGTGCCAGCAGTGCGGGACAGGAGAATTCACCCCTCCACTTT; CDR3aa: CASSAGQENSPLHF
abundance: NA; j_gene: TRBJ1-2; v_gene: TRBV4-2; d_gene: NA; len: 15; CDR3nt: TGTGCCAGCAGCCAAGGACTCCGGACACCTTATGGCTACACCTTC; CDR3aa: CASSQGLRTPYGYTF
abundance: NA; j_gene: TRBJ1-5; v_gene: TRBV5-6; d_gene: TRBD1; len: 16; CDR3nt: TGTGCCAGCAGCACCGTCCGACAGGGCCAAAATCAGCCCCAGCATTTT; CDR3aa: CASSTVRQGQNQPQHF
abundance: NA; j_gene: TRBJ2-2; v_gene: TRBV5-1; d_gene: NA; len: 15; CDR3nt: TGCGCCAGCACCGATAGCGGACCCGGGAGAGGGGAGCTGTTTTTT; CDR3aa: CASTDSGPGRGELFF
abundance: once; j_gene: TRBJ2-2; v_gene: TRBV12-5; d_gene: TRBD1; len: 13; CDR3nt: TGTGCTAGCCGGGACAGGGAGTCCGGGGAGCTGTTTTTT; CDR3aa: CASRDRESGELFF
abundance: NA; j_gene: TRBJ2-3; v_gene: TRBV5-1; d_gene: NA; len: 15; CDR3nt: TGCGCCAGCAGCTTGGTCGGGGGAGAGCCAGATACGCAGTATTTT; CDR3aa: CASSLVGGEPDTQYF
abundance: NA; j_gene: TRBJ2-7; v_gene: TRBV12-2; d_gene: NA; len: 18; CDR3nt: TGTGCAAGTCGCTCGCCCCTACTAGCGGGAATAACCTATCACGAGCAGTACTTC; CDR3aa: CASRSPLLAGITYHEQYF
abundance: NA; j_gene: TRBJ1-4; v_gene: TRBV2; d_gene: NA; len: 14; CDR3nt: TGTGCCAAATCAGGGTCCGGAACTAATGAAAAACTGTTTTTT; CDR3aa: CAKSGSGTNEKLFF
abundance: NA; j_gene: TRBJ1-1; v_gene: TRBV5-6; d_gene: NA; len: 13; CDR3nt: TGTGCCAGCAGCTTTGACAGGAACACTGAAGCTTTCTTT; CDR3aa: CASSFDRNTEAFF